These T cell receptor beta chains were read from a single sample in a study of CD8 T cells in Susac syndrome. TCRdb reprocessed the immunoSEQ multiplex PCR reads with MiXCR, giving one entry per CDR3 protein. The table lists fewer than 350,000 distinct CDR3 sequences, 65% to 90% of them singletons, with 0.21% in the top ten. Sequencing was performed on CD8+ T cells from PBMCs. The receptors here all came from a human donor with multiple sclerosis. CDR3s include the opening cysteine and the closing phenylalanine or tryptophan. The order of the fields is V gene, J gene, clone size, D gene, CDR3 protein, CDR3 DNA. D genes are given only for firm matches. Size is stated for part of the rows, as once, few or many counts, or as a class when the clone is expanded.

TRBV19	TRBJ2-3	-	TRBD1	CASNDRDRSTDTQYF	TGTGCCAGTAATGACCGGGACAGATCCACAGATACGCAGTATTTT
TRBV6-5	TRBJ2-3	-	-	CASSPGLFTDTQYF	TGTGCCAGCAGTCCAGGACTGTTCACAGATACGCAGTATTTT
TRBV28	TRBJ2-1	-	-	CASHRPSYNEQFF	TGTGCCAGCCATCGGCCCTCCTACAATGAGCAGTTCTTC
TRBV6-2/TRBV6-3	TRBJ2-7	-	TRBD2	CASRPLAGAQSAGASSYEQYF	TGTGCCAGCAGACCCCTGGCGGGGGCTCAATCAGCGGGGGCGAGCTCCTACGAGCAGTACTTC
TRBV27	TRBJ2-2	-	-	CASNPQGPGELFF	TGTGCCAGCAACCCACAGGGCCCCGGGGAGCTGTTTTTT
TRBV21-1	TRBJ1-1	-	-	CASSKAGRGTEAFF	TGTGCCAGCAGCAAAGCTGGGAGGGGCACTGAAGCTTTCTTT
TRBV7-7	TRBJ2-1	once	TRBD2	CASSPGREYGNEQFF	TGTGCTAGCAGCCCCGGGCGGGAGTATGGCAATGAGCAGTTCTTC
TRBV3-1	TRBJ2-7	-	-	CASSQDDGNEQYF	TGTGCCAGCAGCCAAGATGACGGTAACGAGCAGTACTTC
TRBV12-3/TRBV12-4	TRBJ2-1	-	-	CASSLALEEQFF	TGTGCCAGCAGTTTAGCTCTGGAGGAGCAGTTCTTC
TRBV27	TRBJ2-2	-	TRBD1	CASSFGTGLPGELFF	TGTGCCAGCAGTTTCGGGACAGGGCTACCCGGGGAGCTGTTTTTT
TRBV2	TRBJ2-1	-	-	CASSAYRDIAYNEQFF	TGTGCCAGCAGTGCGTACCGGGACATAGCCTACAATGAGCAGTTCTTC
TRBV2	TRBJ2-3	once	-	CASSSIGSSTDTQYF	TGTGCCAGCAGTTCAATCGGGAGTAGTACAGATACGCAGTATTTT
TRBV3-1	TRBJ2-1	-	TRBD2	CASSQVNVLATNEQFF	TGTGCCAGCAGCCAAGTCAACGTACTAGCGACGAATGAGCAGTTCTTC
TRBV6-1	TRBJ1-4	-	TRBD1	CASTPVVGTGGEKLFF	TGTGCCAGCACCCCGGTCGTGGGGACAGGGGGTGAAAAACTGTTTTTT
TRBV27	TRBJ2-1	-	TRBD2	CASTGLANEQFF	TGTGCCAGCACTGGACTAGCCAATGAGCAGTTCTTC
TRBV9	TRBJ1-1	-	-	CASSVGRETEAFF	TGTGCCAGCAGCGTAGGCAGGGAAACTGAAGCTTTCTTT
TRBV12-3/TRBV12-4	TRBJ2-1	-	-	CASSSLLDSYNEQFF	TGTGCCAGCAGTTCCCTCTTGGACAGCTACAATGAGCAGTTCTTC
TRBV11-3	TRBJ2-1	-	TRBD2	CASSLRTSGSNEQFF	TGTGCCAGCAGCTTACGGACTAGCGGTAGCAATGAGCAGTTCTTC
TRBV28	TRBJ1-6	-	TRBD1	CASSHRGYNSPLHF	TGTGCCAGCAGTCACAGGGGGTACAATTCACCCCTCCACTTT
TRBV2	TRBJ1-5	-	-	CASSPPQHF	TGTGCCAGCAGTCCTCCCCAGCATTTT
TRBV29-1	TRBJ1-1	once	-	CSAGDVNTEAFF	TGCAGCGCGGGGGACGTGAACACTGAAGCTTTCTTT
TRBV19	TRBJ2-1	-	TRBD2	CASSNLGTSGRALSNEQFF	TGTGCCAGTTCTAACCTCGGGACTAGCGGGAGGGCCCTCTCCAATGAGCAGTTCTTC
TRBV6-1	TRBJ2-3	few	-	CATLHGGGADTQYF	TGTGCCACCCTCCATGGGGGTGGGGCAGATACGCAGTATTTT
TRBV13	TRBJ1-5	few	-	CASSGRDTDQPQHF	TGTGCCAGCAGCGGCCGGGACACCGATCAGCCCCAGCATTTT
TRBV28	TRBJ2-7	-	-	CASSPPVGTGSYEQYF	TGTGCCAGCAGTCCCCCGGTCGGCACAGGGTCCTACGAGCAGTACTTC
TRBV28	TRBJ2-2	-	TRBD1	CASSFSATGSPGELFF	TGTGCCAGCAGTTTCAGCGCGACAGGGAGCCCCGGGGAGCTGTTTTTT
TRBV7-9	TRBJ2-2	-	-	CASSFRLVEPKNTGELFF	TGTGCCAGCAGCTTCCGGCTAGTCGAGCCCAAAAACACCGGGGAGCTGTTTTTT
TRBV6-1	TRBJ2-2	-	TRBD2	CASSTLTSGRPFTNTGELFF	TGTGCCAGCAGTACCCTTACTAGCGGGAGGCCCTTTACTAACACCGGGGAGCTGTTTTTT
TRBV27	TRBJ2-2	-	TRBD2	CASSGQLAGVTGELFF	TGTGCCAGCAGTGGCCAACTAGCGGGGGTCACCGGGGAGCTGTTTTTT
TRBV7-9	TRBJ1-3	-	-	CASSLKGIGNTIYF	TGTGCCAGCAGCTTAAAGGGAATTGGAAACACCATATATTTT
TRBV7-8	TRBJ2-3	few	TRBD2	CASSSLAGSTDTQYF	TGTGCCAGCAGCTCACTAGCGGGAAGCACAGATACGCAGTATTTT
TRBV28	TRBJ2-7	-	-	CASSFGRSTYEQYF	TGTGCCAGCAGTTTCGGCAGGTCCACCTACGAGCAGTACTTC
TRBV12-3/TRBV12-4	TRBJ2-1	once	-	CASSRGLRSCNEQFF	TGTGCCAGCAGCCGCGGACTCAGGTCCTGCAATGAGCAGTTCTTC
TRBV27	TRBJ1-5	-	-	CASSLGGLQPQHF	TGTGCCAGCAGTCTGGGGGGACTTCAGCCCCAGCATTTT
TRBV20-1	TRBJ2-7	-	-	CSATKPGLGLRNYEQYF	TGCAGTGCTACCAAACCTGGTCTCGGTCTGCGGAACTACGAGCAGTACTTC
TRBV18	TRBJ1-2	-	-	CASLGRGRYYGYTF	TGTGCCAGCCTCGGCAGGGGAAGGTACTATGGCTACACCTTC
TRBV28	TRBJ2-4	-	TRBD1	CASSGDRGWPGNIQYF	TGTGCCAGCAGTGGGGACAGGGGGTGGCCCGGAAACATTCAGTACTTC
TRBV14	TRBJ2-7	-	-	CASSHLQNPYEQYF	TGTGCCAGCAGCCATCTTCAAAATCCCTACGAGCAGTACTTC
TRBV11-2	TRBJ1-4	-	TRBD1	CASKTGGANEKLFF	TGTGCCAGCAAGACAGGGGGCGCCAATGAAAAACTGTTTTTT
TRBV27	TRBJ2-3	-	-	CASSLGWGRDTQYF	TGTGCCAGCAGTTTAGGGTGGGGGAGAGATACGCAGTATTTT
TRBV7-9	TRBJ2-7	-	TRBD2	CASSPGGTSYEQYF	TGTGCCAGCAGCCCCGGCGGGACTAGCTACGAGCAGTACTTC
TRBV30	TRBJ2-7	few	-	CAWSVGLSYEQYF	TGTGCCTGGAGTGTCGGGCTGAGCTACGAGCAGTACTTC
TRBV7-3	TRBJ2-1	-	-	CASSLTGSLGNEQFF	TGTGCCAGCAGCTTAACGGGGAGTTTAGGCAATGAGCAGTTCTTC
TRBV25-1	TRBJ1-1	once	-	CASSVPGQGWGGAFF	TGTGCCAGCAGTGTCCCGGGACAAGGGTGGGGTGGGGCTTTCTTT
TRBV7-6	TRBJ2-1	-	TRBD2	CASSFIAGEYNEQFF	TGTGCCAGCAGCTTTATAGCGGGAGAGTACAATGAGCAGTTCTTC
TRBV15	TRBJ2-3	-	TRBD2	CATRRLAGRVDTQYF	TGTGCCACCAGACGACTAGCGGGACGAGTAGATACGCAGTATTTT